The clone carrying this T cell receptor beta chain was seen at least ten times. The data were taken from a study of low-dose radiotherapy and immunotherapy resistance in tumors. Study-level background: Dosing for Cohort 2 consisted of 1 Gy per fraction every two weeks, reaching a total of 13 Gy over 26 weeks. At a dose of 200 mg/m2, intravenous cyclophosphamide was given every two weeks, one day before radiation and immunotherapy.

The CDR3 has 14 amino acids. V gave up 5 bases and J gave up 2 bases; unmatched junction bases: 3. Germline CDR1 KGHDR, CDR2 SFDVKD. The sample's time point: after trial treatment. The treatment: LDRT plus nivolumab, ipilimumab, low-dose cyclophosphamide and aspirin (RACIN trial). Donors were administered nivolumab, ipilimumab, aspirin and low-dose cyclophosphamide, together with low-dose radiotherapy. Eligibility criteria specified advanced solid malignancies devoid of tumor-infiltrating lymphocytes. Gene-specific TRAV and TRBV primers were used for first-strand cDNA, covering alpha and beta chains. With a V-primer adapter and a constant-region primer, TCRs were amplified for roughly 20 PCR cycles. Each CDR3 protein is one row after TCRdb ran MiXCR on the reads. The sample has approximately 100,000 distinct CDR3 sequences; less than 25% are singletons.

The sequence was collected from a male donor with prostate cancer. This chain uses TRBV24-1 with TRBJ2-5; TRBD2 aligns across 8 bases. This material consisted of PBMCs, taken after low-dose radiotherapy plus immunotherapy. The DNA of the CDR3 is TGTGCCACCAGTGGCGGGGGGAATCAAGAGACCCAGTACTTC. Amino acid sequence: CATSGGGNQETQYF.